One sample yielded the 17 T cell receptor beta chains listed below, sequenced in a study of cytomegalovirus exposure and HLA in healthy donors. The PCR made use of 60 Vbeta and 13 Jbeta primers. Method: immunoSEQ multiplex PCR; TCRdb's copy keeps in-frame clones and lacks some. The repertoire holds about 160,000 clones, with roughly 80% as singletons. Sequenced: PBMCs. These receptors all stem from a man aged 30 to 39 in good health and CMV-seronegative.

CDR3 region: CAWSVLRQTSEAKNIQYF. For the CDR3, the DNA is TGTGCCTGGAGTGTACTGAGGCAGACGTCGGAAGCCAAAAACATTCAGTACTTC. This chain links TRBV30 with TRBJ2-4; D is unresolved. Germline loops: CDR1 GTSNPN, CDR2 SVGIG (reference sequence). This CDR3 has 18 residues. Between the trimmed V and J ends, which lost 0 bases and 0 bases, there was a span of 18 bases.

The V gene is TRBV27, the J gene TRBJ1-1; 10 bases fit TRBD1. The length of the CDR3 is 15 residues. After removal of 7 bases from V and 0 bases from J, the junction contained 5 bases not matched to a gene. Germline loops: CDR1 MNHEY, CDR2 SMNVEV (reference sequence). CDR3 sequence (DNA): TGTGCCAGCACCGGGACAGGGGCGTTGAACACTGAAGCTTTCTTT. Protein product: CASTGTGALNTEAFF.

The chain has TRBV6-5 and TRBJ2-7; a weak D match, TRBD1 (5 bases). The CDR3 is made up of 13 amino acids. Trimming left V 7 bases short and J 2 bases short, with 12 bases between. Germline assignment: CDR1 MNHEY and CDR2 SVGAGI. The CDR3 region is CASKETDTYEQYF. CDR3 coding DNA: TGTGCCAGCAAGGAGACAGACACCTACGAGCAGTACTTC.

This clone was detected once. The genes are TRBV28 and TRBJ1-1; D is perhaps TRBD1 (5 bases). This CDR3 has 13 residues. CDR1 and CDR2 from the germline V gene are MDHEN and SYDVKM. V was cut by 7 bases and J by 1 base, with 10 bases left in between. The CDR3 region has the DNA TGTGCCAGCATTCCCGGGGGGAACACTGAAGCTTTCTTT. It encodes CASIPGGNTEAFF.

This clone was observed a handful of times. The J gene is TRBJ2-2, the V gene TRBV6-5, with D possibly TRBD2 on 6 matching bases. Germline V gene data show CDR1 as MNHEY and CDR2 as SVGAGI. V was clipped by 0 bases and J by 5 bases, with 10 bases between them. The CDR3 sequence is 15 residues long. The CDR3 DNA reads TGTGCCAGCAGTTACTCCTCAGGGAGGACCGGGGAGCTGTTTTTT. This gives the protein CASSYSSGRTGELFF.

The chain employs TRBV27 and TRBJ2-1; 15 nucleotides match TRBD2. CDR3 length equals 18 residues. V lost 6 bases to trimming and J lost 0 bases; unmatched junction nucleotides: 6. The germline gives CDR1 MNHEY, CDR2 SMNVEV (reference sequence). CDR3 sequence reads: CASRGLAGGKGSYNEQFF. CDR3 bases: TGTGCCAGCAGAGGACTAGCGGGAGGGAAGGGCTCCTACAATGAGCAGTTCTTC.

This clone was found once. This sequence joins TRBV5-1 and TRBJ1-3; 7 bases agree with TRBD1. Germline values: CDR1 SGHRS, CDR2 YFSETQ. With 4 bases clipped from V and 2 bases from J, the junction kept 3 bases outside the gene matches. This CDR3 contains 14 residues. The CDR3 protein is CASSPQGTGNTIYF. CDR3 sequence (DNA): TGCGCCAGCAGCCCACAGGGGACTGGAAACACCATATATTTT.

This clone was picked up one time. The genes are TRBV10-3 and TRBJ1-5; D is unclear. Germline CDR1 ENHRY, CDR2 SYGVKD. Trimming stripped 5 bases from V and 2 bases from J, with 13 bases between. CDR3 length equals 15 residues. CDR3 sequence (DNA): TGTGCCATCAGTCGAGCGAGAAATGGCAATCAGCCCCAGCATTTT. It encodes CAISRARNGNQPQHF.

The gene calls are TRBV7-2 and TRBJ1-5; 7 positions match TRBD1. CDR1 is SGHTA, CDR2 FQGNSA, per germline. The trim removed 6 bases at V and 7 bases at J, leaving 9 bases unmatched. The CDR3 has 14 residues. CDR3: CASRVQGMGQPQHF. CDR3 coding DNA: TGTGCCAGCAGGGTACAGGGGATGGGCCAGCCCCAGCATTTT.

The rearrangement links TRBV30 to TRBJ1-5; maybe TRBD1 (5 bases). The V end was cut by 2 bases, the J end by 2 bases, with 10 bases between. The CDR3 sequence is 14 residues long. The germline V gene encodes CDR1 GTSNPN and CDR2 SVGIG (reference sequence). The CDR3 nucleotides read TGTGCCTGGAGTTCCGGGGGTGGCAATCAGCCCCAGCATTTT. Residues: CAWSSGGGNQPQHF.

The gene calls are TRBV7-2 and TRBJ1-2; 8 bases map to TRBD1. J gave up 2 bases and V 4 bases, and 9 bases lay outside the gene matches. CDR1 is SGHTA, CDR2 FQGNSA, per germline. The CDR3 runs to 16 residues. The CDR3 DNA sequence: TGTGCCAGCAGCTCGGACAGGGCCCCCGGGAACTATGGCTACACCTTC. This translates into CASSSDRAPGNYGYTF.

This clone was detected a few times. This CDR3 is CASSLIRTGELFF. DNA of the CDR3: TGTGCCAGCAGTTTAATCCGCACCGGGGAGCTGTTTTTT. The chain combines TRBV28 with TRBJ2-2, with D hard to call. The V gene's germline CDR1 is MDHEN and CDR2 SYDVKM. The V end was cut by 2 bases, the J end by 4 bases, with 5 bases between. The CDR3 spans 13 residues.

V gene TRBV6-1 combines with J gene TRBJ1-2; tentatively, D is TRBD1 (6 bases). CDR3 length: 13 amino acids. Germline V gives CDR1 MNHNS, CDR2 SASEGT. The ends were cut back, 2 bases at V and 6 bases at J, with 10 bases in the middle. The DNA for the CDR3 is TGTGCCAGCAGTGAATCCAGGGGTAATGGCTACACCTTC. Translation gives CASSESRGNGYTF.

The gene calls are TRBV6-5 and TRBJ1-2, with a weak D call TRBD1 (5 bases). CDR3 length: 13 amino acids. Trimming took 7 bases from V and 8 from J, leaving 17 bases between them. Germline V gives CDR1 MNHEY, CDR2 SVGAGI. The CDR3 region is CASNSGLGRGYTF. The DNA of the CDR3 is TGTGCCAGCAACTCAGGGTTGGGGCGCGGCTACACCTTC.

CDR3 residues: CASSGPGQGTYEQYF. The CDR3 DNA reads as TGTGCCAGTAGTGGGCCGGGACAGGGTACGTACGAGCAGTACTTC. This chain connects TRBV19 to TRBJ2-7; 9 positions match TRBD1. J gave up 4 bases and V 5 bases, and 9 bases lay outside the gene matches. Per germline, CDR1 LNHDA and CDR2 SQIVND (reference sequence). The CDR3 length is 15 residues.

V is TRBV6-6 and J is TRBJ2-7; a possible D gene is TRBD2 (5 bases). CDR1 MNHNY and CDR2 SVGAGI come from the germline V gene (reference sequence). The CDR3 runs to 12 residues. V lost 4 bases to trimming and J lost 3 bases, with 7 bases between them. In DNA, the CDR3 is TGTGCCAGCAGTTGGGGAGACTACGAGCAGTACTTC. Translated: CASSWGDYEQYF.

This clone was seen once. The chain links TRBV29-1 to TRBJ2-3, with 7 bases identical to TRBD1. The germline V gene encodes CDR1 SQVTM and CDR2 ANQGSEA. CDR3 length: 13 residues. Trimming cost V 7 bases and J 3 bases; bases outside gene matches: 7. The CDR3: CSAPGQLTDTQYF. CDR3 nucleotide sequence: TGCAGCGCCCCGGGACAGTTAACAGATACGCAGTATTTT.